This entry lists 28 T cell receptor beta chains sequenced from one sample in a study of monozygotic twins with inflammatory bowel disease. From its re-call of the 5' RACE reads, TCRdb lists each CDR3 protein once, without DNA. The sample totals 440,000 or so distinct CDR3 sequences; its top ten clones hold 2.4%. The material sequenced was blood. The receptors shown here come from a human donor with ulcerative colitis or Crohn's disease, or a healthy co-twin of an affected twin (not recorded which).

The chain recombines TRBV7-2 with TRBJ1-6; TCRdb's D call, TRBD1, is unchecked because there is no DNA. The germline CDR1 and CDR2 sequences are SGHTA and FQGNSA. The CDR3 runs to 14 residues. The CDR3 loop reads CASSLGQFNSPLHF.

The V and J genes are TRBV7-9 and TRBJ1-2. The CDR3 covers 15 residues. Germline loops: CDR1 SEHNR, CDR2 FQNEAQ (reference sequence). CDR3 residues: CASSLEEGSRGGYTF.

The V call is TRBV5-1, the J call TRBJ2-1; the TRBD2 assignment by TCRdb is unverifiable without DNA. The CDR3 runs 17 residues. CDR1 and CDR2 from the germline V gene are SGHRS and YFSETQ. The CDR3 reads CASSHRSAGGNYNEQFF.

The chain's CDR3 is CASSLDSATDTQYF. The gene calls are TRBV11-3 and TRBJ2-3. The CDR3 is 14 amino acids. The germline V gene has CDR1 SGHNT and CDR2 YENEEA.

The chain carries TRBV21-1 and TRBJ2-1; TCRdb lists TRBD1, though no DNA is available to test this call. TRBV21-1 is labeled a pseudogene. This CDR3 is 16 amino acids long. The CDR3 sequence is CASSFKGGRSYNEQFF.

The rearrangement links TRBV27 to TRBJ1-4. This CDR3 has 14 residues. In germline, CDR1 is MNHEY, CDR2 SMNVEV (reference sequence). CDR3 protein: CASSLKPRGEKLFF. Complete variable domain (other parts from reference TRBV27 and TRBJ1-4): EAQVTQNPRYLITVTGKKLTVTCSQNMNHEYMSWYRQDPGLGLRQIYYSMNVEVTDKGDVPEGYKVSRKEKRNFPLILESPSPNQTSLYFCASSLKPRGEKLFFGSGTQLSVL.

CDR3: CASSSQGLDGYTF. This chain joins TRBV25-1 and TRBJ1-2. Germline lookup yields CDR1 MGHDK and CDR2 SYGVNS. The CDR3 is made up of 13 amino acids.

Here the CDR3 reads CATSKRDRGLINTEAFF. V gene TRBV15 combines with J gene TRBJ1-1; there is no DNA to check the TCRdb D call of TRBD1. The V gene's germline CDR1 is LNHNV and CDR2 YYDKDF (reference sequence). The CDR3 consists of 17 residues.

This chain links TRBV19 with TRBJ1-1; the TCRdb D gene call, TRBD1, has no DNA to confirm it. Germline V gives CDR1 LNHDA, CDR2 SQIVND (reference sequence). CDR3 length equals 16 residues. The CDR3 sequence is CASSRQGGVVRTEAFF.

The chain combines TRBV19 with TRBJ2-3; the TRBD2 assignment by TCRdb is unverifiable without DNA. CDR1 and CDR2 from the germline V gene are LNHDA and SQIVND (reference sequence). This CDR3 comprises 14 residues. This CDR3 is CATKLAGELNTQYF.

V is TRBV12-3 or TRBV12-4 and J is TRBJ1-2. CDR3 length equals 15 residues. Here the CDR3 reads CASSFAPVTNYGYTF.

The V call is TRBV28, the J call TRBJ1-5. Germline V gene lookup returns CDR1 MDHEN and CDR2 SYDVKM. The CDR3 is made up of 15 amino acids. The CDR3 here is CASSLPSNGPQPQHF. The full variable domain, rest sourced from reference TRBV28 and TRBJ1-5, is DVKVTQSSRYLVKRTGEKVFLECVQDMDHENMFWYRQDPGLGLRLIYFSYDVKMKEKGDIPEGYSVSREKKERFSLILESASTNQTSMYLCASSLPSNGPQPQHFGDGTRLSIL.

This chain links TRBV5-8 with TRBJ2-5. The germline gives CDR1 SGHTS, CDR2 YDEGEE. This CDR3 contains 15 residues. Here the CDR3 reads CASSLAGGPLETQYF.

The CDR3 sequence: CSVHPGQGGYGYTF. This sequence joins TRBV29-1 and TRBJ1-2; TCRdb's assignment of TRBD1 cannot be checked, as there is no DNA. The CDR3 contains 14 residues. The germline V gene has CDR1 SQVTM and CDR2 ANQGSEA.

This sequence joins TRBV24-1 and TRBJ1-2; the D call of TRBD1 rests on TCRdb alone, since no DNA is present to check it. This CDR3 has 14 residues. From germline, CDR1 is KGHDR and CDR2 SFDVKD. The CDR3 protein is CATSDRTGVSGYTF.

This chain uses TRBV3-1 with TRBJ2-2; TCRdb's assignment of TRBD1 cannot be checked, as there is no DNA. Per germline, CDR1 LGHDT and CDR2 YNNKEL (reference sequence). The CDR3 extends over 16 amino acids. The CDR3 here is CASSQDPQGYTGELFF.

The chain joins TRBV6-1 to TRBJ2-2. CDR1 and CDR2 (germline): MNHNS, SASEGT. The CDR3 consists of 14 residues. CDR3 region: CASSGSRRDRELFF.

V gene TRBV12-3 or TRBV12-4 combines with J gene TRBJ2-5. This CDR3 is built from 15 residues. This CDR3 reads CASSFSDSFGETQYF.

The rearrangement uses TRBV7-2 and TRBJ1-4. The CDR3 is made up of 17 amino acids. The germline V gene encodes CDR1 SGHTA and CDR2 FQGNSA. The CDR3 loop reads CASSVTGGVGLAEKLFF.

The chain employs TRBV4-1 and TRBJ1-2; TCRdb returns TRBD1, unconfirmable since there is no DNA. The CDR3 runs to 15 residues. In germline, CDR1 is MGHRA, CDR2 YSYEKL. CDR3 loop: CASSQPGGIGYGYTF.

This rearrangement joins TRBV6-1 to TRBJ2-2; TCRdb proposes TRBD2, but this gene call is untestable without DNA. In germline, CDR1 is MNHNS, CDR2 SASEGT. The CDR3 runs to 15 residues. The CDR3 spells CASRMLAGVFGELFF.

The rearrangement joins TRBV5-1 to TRBJ2-5; TCRdb indicates TRBD1, and absent DNA this call remains unverified. Germline CDR1 SGHRS, CDR2 YFSETQ. This CDR3 contains 16 residues. The CDR3 loop reads CASSLEAGPPKETQYF.

The genes are TRBV12-3 or TRBV12-4 and TRBJ1-1; the D call from TCRdb, TRBD1, cannot be confirmed without DNA. The CDR3 contains 13 residues. The CDR3 is CASSLTAGSEAFF.

The chain links TRBV18 to TRBJ2-6; there is no DNA to check the TCRdb D call of TRBD1. CDR3 length equals 16 residues. Germline V lookup: CDR1 KGHSH, CDR2 LQKENI. The CDR3 sequence: CASSHLTGDGANVLTF. Based on the CDR3 plus reference TRBV18 and TRBJ2-6, the full variable domain is NAGVMQNPRHLVRRRGQEARLRCSPMKGHSHVYWYRQLPEEGLKFMVYLQKENIIDESGMPKERFSAEFPKEGPSILRIQQVVRGDSAAYFCASSHLTGDGANVLTFGAGSRLTVL.

The chain recombines TRBV6-2 or TRBV6-3 with TRBJ2-3; lacking DNA, the TRBD2 call made by TCRdb goes unchecked. Germline-derived CDR1 and CDR2 are MNHEY and SVGEGT. The CDR3 length is 17 residues. The CDR3 spells CAHSGPAGGQRGNTQYF.

This sequence joins TRBV3-1 and TRBJ2-2. Germline loops: CDR1 LGHDT, CDR2 YNNKEL (reference sequence). The CDR3 consists of 13 residues. CDR3: CASSQHTTGELFF.

The chain links TRBV7-2 to TRBJ2-3; TCRdb outputs TRBD1, but without DNA this stays unchecked. This CDR3 is built from 15 residues. Germline loops: CDR1 SGHTA, CDR2 FQGNSA. The CDR3 region is CASSVRGTRTDTQYF.

The CDR3 loop is CASSRPTGGNSPLHF. This sequence joins TRBV4-1 and TRBJ1-6; the D call from TCRdb, TRBD1, cannot be confirmed without DNA. The germline gives CDR1 MGHRA, CDR2 YSYEKL. This CDR3 is built from 15 residues.